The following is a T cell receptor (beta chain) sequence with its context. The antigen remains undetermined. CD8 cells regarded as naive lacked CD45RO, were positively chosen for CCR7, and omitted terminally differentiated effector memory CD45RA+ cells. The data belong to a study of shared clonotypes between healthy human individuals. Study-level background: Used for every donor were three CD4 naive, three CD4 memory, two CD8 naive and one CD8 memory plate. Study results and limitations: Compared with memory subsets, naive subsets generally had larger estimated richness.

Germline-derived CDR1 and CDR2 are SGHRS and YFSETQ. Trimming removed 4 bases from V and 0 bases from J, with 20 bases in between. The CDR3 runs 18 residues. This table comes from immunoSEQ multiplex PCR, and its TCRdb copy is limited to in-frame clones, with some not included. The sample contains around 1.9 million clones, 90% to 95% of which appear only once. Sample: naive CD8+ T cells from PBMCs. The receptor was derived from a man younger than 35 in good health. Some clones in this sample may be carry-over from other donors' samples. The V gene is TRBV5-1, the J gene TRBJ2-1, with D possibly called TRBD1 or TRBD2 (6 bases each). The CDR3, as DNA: TGCGCCAGCAGCGCGGGACAAGCGAGGACGAGCTCCTACAATGAGCAGTTCTTC. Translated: CASSAGQARTSSYNEQFF.